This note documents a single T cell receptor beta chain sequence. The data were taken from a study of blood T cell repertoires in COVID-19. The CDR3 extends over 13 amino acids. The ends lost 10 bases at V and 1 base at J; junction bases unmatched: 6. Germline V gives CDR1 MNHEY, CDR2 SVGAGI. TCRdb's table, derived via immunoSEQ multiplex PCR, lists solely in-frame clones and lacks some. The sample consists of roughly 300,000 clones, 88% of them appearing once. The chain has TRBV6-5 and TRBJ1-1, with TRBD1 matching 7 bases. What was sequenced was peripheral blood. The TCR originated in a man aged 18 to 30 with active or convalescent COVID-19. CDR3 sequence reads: CATRGDRNTEAFF. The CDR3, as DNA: TGTGCCACCCGAGGGGACAGGAACACTGAAGCTTTCTTT.